This is a list of T cell receptor beta chains from one sample in a study of control samples from healthy donors and cancer patients. Libraries were prepared by immunoSEQ multiplex PCR; TCRdb keeps only in-frame clonotypes and omits some of them. The sample includes about 58,000 clones, around 91% of them seen just once. The specimen sequenced was PBMCs. These receptors were obtained from a man aged 60-69 years with colorectal cancer. Each CDR3 is given with its conserved first and last residue. Each record gives: clone size, J gene, V gene, D gene, CDR3 protein, CDR3 DNA. D genes are given only for firm matches. Some rows have no size entry. The others give once, few or many, or a class for an expanded clone.

.,TRBJ2-7,TRBV5-4,TRBD1,CASSLGQGRGEQYF,TGTGCCAGCAGCTTGGGACAGGGGAGAGGCGAGCAGTACTTC
.,TRBJ2-3,TRBV27,.,CASSLTRLGTDTQYF,TGTGCCAGCAGTTTAACCAGGTTGGGCACAGATACGCAGTATTTT
.,TRBJ1-2,TRBV2,.,CASSLILANSGYTF,TGTGCCAGCAGCCTCATCTTAGCAAACTCTGGCTACACCTTC
.,TRBJ2-4,TRBV28,TRBD1,CASSRDSSSKNIQYF,TGTGCCAGCAGCCGGGACAGTTCGTCCAAAAACATTCAGTACTTC
.,TRBJ1-5,TRBV4-2,.,CASSSTGELQHF,TGTGCCAGCAGCTCAACGGGGGAGCTCCAGCATTTT
.,TRBJ2-5,TRBV4-2,TRBD2,CASSQDPSGGQETQYF,TGTGCCAGCAGCCAAGACCCTAGCGGGGGCCAAGAGACCCAGTACTTC
.,TRBJ1-1,TRBV12-3/TRBV12-4,.,CASTRGLNTEAFF,TGTGCCAGCACCCGGGGGCTGAACACTGAAGCTTTCTTT
.,TRBJ2-1,TRBV7-2,TRBD1,CASSMGQPLNNEQFF,TGTGCCAGCAGCATGGGACAGCCGTTAAACAATGAGCAGTTCTTC
few,TRBJ1-1,TRBV6-2/TRBV6-3,.,CASSPQGTEAFF,TGTGCCAGCAGTCCACAGGGCACTGAAGCTTTCTTT
.,TRBJ2-1,TRBV6-6,TRBD1,CASSYEGQGENEQFF,TGTGCCAGCAGTTACGAGGGACAGGGGGAGAATGAGCAGTTCTTC
.,TRBJ2-1,TRBV6-5,TRBD2,CASSPRGLAQGEQFF,TGTGCCAGCAGCCCGAGGGGACTAGCACAAGGGGAGCAGTTCTTC
.,TRBJ2-1,TRBV14,.,CASSQGLGRNNEQFF,TGTGCCAGCAGCCAAGGGTTGGGCAGGAACAATGAGCAGTTCTTC
.,TRBJ2-2,TRBV18,.,CASRLGANTGELFF,TGTGCCAGCCGCCTGGGGGCCAACACCGGGGAGCTGTTTTTT
.,TRBJ2-7,TRBV4-3,.,CASSQERGRTFEQYF,TGCGCCAGCAGCCAAGAGAGGGGTAGGACCTTCGAGCAGTACTTC
few,TRBJ2-1,TRBV7-7,.,CASSPSGVGVGEQFF,TGTGCCAGCAGCCCCTCGGGAGTAGGGGTTGGTGAGCAGTTCTTC
.,TRBJ2-1,TRBV5-1,.,CASSSSNRASQFF,TGCGCCAGCAGCTCATCGAACAGGGCCTCGCAGTTCTTC
.,TRBJ1-1,TRBV6-5,.,CASRRDTEAFF,TGTGCCAGCAGGAGGGATACTGAAGCTTTCTTT
.,TRBJ2-2,TRBV6-5,TRBD2,CASSYGMGGTGELFF,TGTGCCAGCAGTTACGGAATGGGGGGGACCGGGGAGCTGTTTTTT
.,TRBJ1-1,TRBV29-1,.,CSVEEYDLTNTEAFF,TGCAGCGTTGAAGAGTATGACCTGACGAACACTGAAGCTTTCTTT
.,TRBJ1-3,TRBV27,TRBD1,CASRRTGSGNTIYF,TGTGCCAGCAGACGGACAGGGTCTGGAAACACCATATATTTT
.,TRBJ1-4,TRBV10-3,.,CAISESRGNEKLFF,TGTGCCATCAGTGAGTCGAGAGGGAATGAAAAACTGTTTTTT